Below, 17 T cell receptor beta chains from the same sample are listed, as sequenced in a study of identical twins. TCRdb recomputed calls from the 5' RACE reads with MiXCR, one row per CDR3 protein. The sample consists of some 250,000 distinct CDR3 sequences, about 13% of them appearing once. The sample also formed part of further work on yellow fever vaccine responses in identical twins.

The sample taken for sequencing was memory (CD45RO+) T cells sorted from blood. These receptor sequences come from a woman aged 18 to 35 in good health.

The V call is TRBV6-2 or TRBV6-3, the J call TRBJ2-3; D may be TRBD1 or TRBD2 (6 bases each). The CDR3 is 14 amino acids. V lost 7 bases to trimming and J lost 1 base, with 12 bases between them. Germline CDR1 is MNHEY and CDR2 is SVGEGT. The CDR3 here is CASIWGAGTDTQYF. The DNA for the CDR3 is TGTGCCAGCATATGGGGGGCCGGCACAGATACGCAGTATTTT.

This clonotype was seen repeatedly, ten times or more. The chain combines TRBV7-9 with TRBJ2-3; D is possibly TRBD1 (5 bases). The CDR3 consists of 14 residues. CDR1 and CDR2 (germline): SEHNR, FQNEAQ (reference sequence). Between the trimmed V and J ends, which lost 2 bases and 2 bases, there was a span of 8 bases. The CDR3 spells CASSLTGPTDTQYF. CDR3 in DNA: TGTGCCAGCAGCTTAACAGGACCCACAGATACGCAGTATTTT.

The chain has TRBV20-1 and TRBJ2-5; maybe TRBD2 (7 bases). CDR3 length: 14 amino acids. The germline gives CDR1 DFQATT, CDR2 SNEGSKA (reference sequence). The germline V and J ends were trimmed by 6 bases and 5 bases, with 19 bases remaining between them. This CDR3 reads CSAPGAREVETQYF. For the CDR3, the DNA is TGCAGTGCCCCGGGGGCCCGGGAGGTGGAGACCCAGTACTTC.

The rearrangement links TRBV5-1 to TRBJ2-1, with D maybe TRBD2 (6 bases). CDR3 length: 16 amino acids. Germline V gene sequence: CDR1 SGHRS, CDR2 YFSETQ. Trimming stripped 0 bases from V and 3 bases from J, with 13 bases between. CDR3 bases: TGCGCCAGCAGCTTGGTAGAGGGGAGGATCTACAATGAGCAGTTCTTC. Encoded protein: CASSLVEGRIYNEQFF.

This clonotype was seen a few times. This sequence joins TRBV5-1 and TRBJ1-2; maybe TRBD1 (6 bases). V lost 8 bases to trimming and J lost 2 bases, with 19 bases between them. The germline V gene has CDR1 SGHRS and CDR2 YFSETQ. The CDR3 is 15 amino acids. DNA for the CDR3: TGCGCCAGTTACAGGGAAATCTCTTCGAACTATGGCTACACCTTC. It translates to CASYREISSNYGYTF.

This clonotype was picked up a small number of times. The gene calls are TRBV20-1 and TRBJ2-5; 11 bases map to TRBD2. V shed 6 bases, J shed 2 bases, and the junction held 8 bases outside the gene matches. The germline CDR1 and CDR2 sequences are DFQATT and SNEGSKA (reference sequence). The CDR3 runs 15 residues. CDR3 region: CSATRLAGIQETQYF. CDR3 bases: TGCAGTGCCACCCGACTAGCGGGGATTCAAGAGACCCAGTACTTC.

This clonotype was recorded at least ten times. The CDR3 loop is CSASLTTRTDTQYF. The CDR3, as DNA: TGCAGTGCTAGTTTGACCACCCGCACAGATACGCAGTATTTT. The rearrangement joins TRBV20-1 to TRBJ2-3; D is unresolved. CDR1 DFQATT and CDR2 SNEGSKA come from the germline V gene (reference sequence). The CDR3 is 14 residues long. V lost 3 bases and J lost 1, with 11 bases in between.

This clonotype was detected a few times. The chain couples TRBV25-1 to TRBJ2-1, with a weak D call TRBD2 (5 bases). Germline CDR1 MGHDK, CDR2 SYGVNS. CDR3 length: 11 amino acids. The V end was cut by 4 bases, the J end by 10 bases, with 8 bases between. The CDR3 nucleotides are TGTGCCAGCAGTGGTATAGCGGAGCAGTTCTTC. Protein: CASSGIAEQFF.

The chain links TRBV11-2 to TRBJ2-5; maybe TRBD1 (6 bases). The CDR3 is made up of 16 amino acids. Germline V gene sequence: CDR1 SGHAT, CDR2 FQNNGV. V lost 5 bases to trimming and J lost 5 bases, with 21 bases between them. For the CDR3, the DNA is TGTGCCAGCAGCATCGGGACAATGGGGGCAGGGGAGACCCAGTACTTC. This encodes CASSIGTMGAGETQYF.

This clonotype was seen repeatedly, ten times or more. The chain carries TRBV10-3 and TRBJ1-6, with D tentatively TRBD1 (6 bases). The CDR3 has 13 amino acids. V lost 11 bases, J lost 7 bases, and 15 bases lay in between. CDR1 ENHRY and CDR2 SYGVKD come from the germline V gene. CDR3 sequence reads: CAPELQGNSPLHF. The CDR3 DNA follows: TGTGCCCCCGAACTACAGGGAAATTCACCCCTCCACTTT.

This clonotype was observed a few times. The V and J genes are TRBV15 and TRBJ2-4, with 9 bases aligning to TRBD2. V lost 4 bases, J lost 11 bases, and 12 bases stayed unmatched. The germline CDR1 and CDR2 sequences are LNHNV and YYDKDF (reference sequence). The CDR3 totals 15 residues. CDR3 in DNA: TGTGCCACCAGCACGACCAAAGCGGGAGGCGGCGTTCAGTACTTC. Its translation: CATSTTKAGGGVQYF.

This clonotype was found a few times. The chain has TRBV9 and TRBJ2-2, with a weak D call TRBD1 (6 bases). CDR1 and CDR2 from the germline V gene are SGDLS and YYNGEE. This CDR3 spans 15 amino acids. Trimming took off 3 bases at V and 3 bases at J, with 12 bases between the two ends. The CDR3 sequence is CASSAQGWDTGELFF. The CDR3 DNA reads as TGTGCCAGCAGCGCTCAGGGGTGGGACACCGGGGAGCTGTTTTTT.

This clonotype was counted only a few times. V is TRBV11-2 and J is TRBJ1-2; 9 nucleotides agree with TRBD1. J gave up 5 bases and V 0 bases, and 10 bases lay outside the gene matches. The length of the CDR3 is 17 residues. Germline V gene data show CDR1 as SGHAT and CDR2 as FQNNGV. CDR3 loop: CASSLDRTGTGTYGYTF. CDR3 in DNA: TGTGCCAGCAGCTTAGACCGGACCGGGACAGGGACTTATGGCTACACCTTC.

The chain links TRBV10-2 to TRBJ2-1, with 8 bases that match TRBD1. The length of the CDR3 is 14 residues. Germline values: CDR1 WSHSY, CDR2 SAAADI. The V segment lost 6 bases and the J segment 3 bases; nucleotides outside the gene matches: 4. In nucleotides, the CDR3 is TGCGCCAGCAGGGCCGGGACAGGCTACAATGAGCAGTTCTTC. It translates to CASRAGTGYNEQFF.

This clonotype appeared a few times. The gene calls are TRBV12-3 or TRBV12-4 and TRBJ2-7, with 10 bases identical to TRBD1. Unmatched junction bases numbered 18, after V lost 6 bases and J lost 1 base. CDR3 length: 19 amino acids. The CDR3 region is CASSHPGQGILPSSYEQYF. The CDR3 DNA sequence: TGTGCCAGCAGCCACCCGGGACAGGGGATACTACCTAGTTCCTACGAGCAGTACTTC.

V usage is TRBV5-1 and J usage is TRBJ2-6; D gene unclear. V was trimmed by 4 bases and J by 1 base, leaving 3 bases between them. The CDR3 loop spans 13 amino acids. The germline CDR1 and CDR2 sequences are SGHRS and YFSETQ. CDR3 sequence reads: CASSESGANVLTF. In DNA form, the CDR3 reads TGCGCCAGCAGCGAGTCTGGGGCCAACGTCCTGACTTTC.

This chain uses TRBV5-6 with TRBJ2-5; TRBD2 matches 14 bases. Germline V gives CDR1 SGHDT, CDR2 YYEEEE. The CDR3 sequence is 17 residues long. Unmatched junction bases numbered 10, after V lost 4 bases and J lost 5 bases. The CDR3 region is CASSGRLAGGLGETQYF. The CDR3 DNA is TGTGCCAGCAGCGGTCGACTAGCGGGAGGGCTAGGGGAGACCCAGTACTTC.